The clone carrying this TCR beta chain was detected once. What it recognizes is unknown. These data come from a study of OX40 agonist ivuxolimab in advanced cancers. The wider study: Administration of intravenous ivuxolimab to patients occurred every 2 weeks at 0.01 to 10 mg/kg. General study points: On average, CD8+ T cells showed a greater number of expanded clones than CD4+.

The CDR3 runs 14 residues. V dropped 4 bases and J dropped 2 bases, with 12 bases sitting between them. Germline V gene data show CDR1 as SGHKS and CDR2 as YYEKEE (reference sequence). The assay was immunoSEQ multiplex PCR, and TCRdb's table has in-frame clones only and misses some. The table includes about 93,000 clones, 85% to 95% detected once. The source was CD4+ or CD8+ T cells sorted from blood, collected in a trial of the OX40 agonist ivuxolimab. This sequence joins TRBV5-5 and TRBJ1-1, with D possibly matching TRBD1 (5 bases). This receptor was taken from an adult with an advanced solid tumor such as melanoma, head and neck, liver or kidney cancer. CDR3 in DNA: TGTGCCAGCAGCGGGGGTACTGGAAACACTGAAGCTTTCTTT. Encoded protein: CASSGGTGNTEAFF. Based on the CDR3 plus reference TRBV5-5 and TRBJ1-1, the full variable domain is DAGVTQSPTHLIKTRGQQVTLRCSPISGHKSVSWYQQVLGQGPQFIFQYYEKEERGRGNFPDRFSARQFPNYSSELNVNALLLGDSALYLCASSGGTGNTEAFFGQGTRLTVV.